The 29 T cell receptor beta chains reported below all come from one sample, sequenced in a study of shared clonotypes between healthy human individuals. Clones were sequenced by immunoSEQ multiplex PCR, and TCRdb holds only the in-frame ones, with some missing. The sample consists of approximately 2.3 million clones, approximately 93% of them appearing once. Specimen: naive CD4+ T cells from PBMCs. Subset defined: CD45RA+ positively selected. Receptors were obtained from a young man in good health. Some clones in this sample may be carry-over from other donors' samples.

The V call is TRBV7-3, the J call TRBJ2-7, with TRBD2 as a possible D gene (6 bases). V gave up 5 bases and J gave up 2 bases, with 19 bases separating them. The CDR3 spans 16 residues. Germline V lookup: CDR1 SGHTA, CDR2 FQGTGA. This chain's CDR3 is CASSHHAGLHTYEQYF. Here the CDR3 DNA reads TGTGCCAGCAGCCACCACGCAGGACTACACACCTACGAGCAGTACTTC.

This clone appeared a single time. The chain couples TRBV5-1 to TRBJ2-1, with 9 bases matching TRBD2. Per germline, CDR1 SGHRS and CDR2 YFSETQ. The CDR3 loop spans 14 amino acids. V trimming: 5 bases; J trimming: 10 bases; junction bases outside the gene matches: 10. The CDR3: CASRSTGTSQEQFF. The CDR3 nucleotides are TGCGCCAGCAGATCCACCGGGACTAGCCAAGAGCAGTTCTTC.

This clone has only a few counts. Other DNA variants within this sample encode the same CDR3. The J gene is TRBJ2-7, the V gene TRBV2; 8 bases are a match to TRBD1. CDR1 is SNHLY, CDR2 FYNNEI, per germline. The V segment lost 8 bases and the J segment 0 bases; nucleotides outside the gene matches: 0. CDR3 length: 12 amino acids. CDR3 DNA: TGTGCCAGCGGACAGGGCTCCTACGAGCAGTACTTC. Encoded protein: CASGQGSYEQYF.

Of note for this clone: This specimen includes other DNA sequences encoding the same CDR3. The chain uses TRBV5-4 and TRBJ2-1; D is perhaps TRBD1 (6 bases). With 5 bases removed from V and 0 bases from J, the gap between germline ends came to 12 bases. The CDR3 consists of 15 residues. CDR1 and CDR2 (germline): SGHNT, YYREEE (reference sequence). CDR3 bases: TGTGCCAGCAGTGGGGGCCCAAGCTCCTACAATGAGCAGTTCTTC. This encodes CASSGGPSSYNEQFF.

This sequence joins TRBV28 and TRBJ2-7, with unresolved D. Trimming took off 2 bases at V and 3 bases at J, with 11 bases between the two ends. The CDR3 consists of 14 residues. Per germline, CDR1 MDHEN and CDR2 SYDVKM. This CDR3 reads CASSLGGRIYEQYF. The CDR3 nucleotides read TGTGCCAGCAGTTTAGGTGGCAGGATCTACGAGCAGTACTTC.

This chain connects TRBV27 to TRBJ2-7; tentatively, D is TRBD1 or TRBD2 (5 bases each). The CDR3 covers 14 residues. Germline-derived CDR1 and CDR2 are MNHEY and SMNVEV (reference sequence). The V gene lost 1 base and the J gene lost 9 bases, with 16 bases spanning the gap. This chain's CDR3 is CASSLFGTPQGQYF. CDR3 nucleotide sequence: TGTGCCAGCAGTTTATTCGGGACGCCCCAGGGGCAGTACTTC.

The chain joins TRBV5-4 to TRBJ2-2; TRBD1 is a possible D gene (5 bases). The CDR3 sequence is 17 residues long. Germline V gene lookup returns CDR1 SGHNT and CDR2 YYREEE (reference sequence). Deletions cut 0 bases from V and 5 bases from J, with 17 bases between. The DNA of the CDR3 is TGTGCCAGCAGCTTGGCCAAAAAGGGGCTGGGGACCGGGGAGCTGTTTTTT. This translates into CASSLAKKGLGTGELFF.

V is TRBV30 and J is TRBJ2-7; D remains unclear. CDR3 length: 12 amino acids. Germline CDR1 GTSNPN, CDR2 SVGIG (reference sequence). V was shortened by 3 bases and J by 4 bases, with 10 bases between the two germline ends. The chain's CDR3 is CAWSPGPYEQYF. Written as DNA, the CDR3 is TGTGCCTGGAGCCCAGGACCTTACGAGCAGTACTTC. Based on the CDR3 plus reference TRBV30 and TRBJ2-7, the full variable domain is SQTIHQWPATLVQPVGSPLSLECTVEGTSNPNLYWYRQAAGRGLQLLFYSVGIGQISSEVPQNLSASRPQDRQFILSSKKLLLSDSGFYLCAWSPGPYEQYFGPGTRLTVT.

The chain has TRBV6-5 and TRBJ2-1; tentative D call: TRBD2 (5 bases). The V end was cut by 11 bases, the J end by 7 bases, with 15 bases between. This CDR3 is 12 amino acids long. CDR1 and CDR2 from the germline V gene are MNHEY and SVGAGI. The CDR3 DNA is TGTGCCGCGACGGGGAGTGTGAATGAGCAGTTCTTC. This codes for CAATGSVNEQFF.

The chain's CDR3 is CASSVQGSEQYF. CDR3 nucleotide sequence: TGTGCCAGCAGTGTTCAGGGTTCCGAGCAGTACTTC. The genes are TRBV27 and TRBJ2-7; possible D gene TRBD1, 5 bases. Per the germline V gene, CDR1 is MNHEY and CDR2 is SMNVEV (reference sequence). This CDR3 spans 12 amino acids. V was pared by 5 bases and J by 6 bases, with 11 bases between.

This chain joins TRBV28 and TRBJ1-2, with 7 bases aligning to TRBD1. CDR1 and CDR2 (germline): MDHEN, SYDVKM. V lost 3 bases to trimming and J lost 4 bases; unmatched junction nucleotides: 5. This CDR3 spans 14 amino acids. In nucleotides, the CDR3 is TGTGCCAGCAGTTTTGATGGGACAGCCTATGGCTACACCTTC. It encodes CASSFDGTAYGYTF.

The chain employs TRBV18 and TRBJ1-3, with no clear D. With 2 bases removed from V and 4 bases from J, the gap between germline ends came to 12 bases. The germline V gene has CDR1 KGHSH and CDR2 LQKENI. The CDR3 is 15 residues long. The CDR3 nucleotides are TGTGCCAGCTCACCAATGAGGGCTGGGGGAAACACCATATATTTT. Encoded protein: CASSPMRAGGNTIYF.

The chain is built from TRBV7-9 and TRBJ1-4; D not certain. The CDR3 length is 16 residues. Germline-derived CDR1 and CDR2 are SEHNR and FQNEAQ (reference sequence). V was clipped by 5 bases and J by 4 bases, with 17 bases between them. The chain's CDR3 is CASSTPEGGHNEKLFF. The CDR3 DNA sequence: TGTGCCAGCAGCACCCCTGAGGGAGGCCATAATGAAAAACTGTTTTTT. Using reference TRBV7-9 and TRBJ1-4 for the parts outside the CDR3, the full variable domain is DTGVSQNPRHKITKRGQNVTFRCDPISEHNRLYWYRQTLGQGPEFLTYFQNEAQLEKSRLLSDRFSAERPKGSFSTLEIQRTEQGDSAMYLCASSTPEGGHNEKLFFGSGTQLSVL.

The chain links TRBV5-1 to TRBJ2-3, with TRBD2 identical over 8 bases. The trim removed 4 bases at V and 0 bases at J, leaving 7 bases unmatched. Germline values: CDR1 SGHRS, CDR2 YFSETQ. The CDR3 is 16 amino acids. CDR3 region: CASSPPLAASTDTQYF. The CDR3 DNA follows: TGCGCCAGCAGCCCCCCACTAGCGGCTAGCACAGATACGCAGTATTTT.

This chain links TRBV6-5 with TRBJ1-2; 8 positions agree with TRBD1. There are 15 residues in the CDR3. V trimming: 4 bases; J trimming: 8 bases; junction bases outside the gene matches: 12. Germline V gene lookup returns CDR1 MNHEY and CDR2 SVGAGI. The CDR3 nucleotides read TGTGCCAGCAGTTTCTCTGGACAGGGACTATACGGCTACACCTTC. It yields the protein CASSFSGQGLYGYTF.

The J gene is TRBJ2-2, the V gene TRBV7-2, with 7 nucleotides matching TRBD1. V lost 5 bases, J lost 6 bases, and 9 bases stayed unmatched. Per the germline V gene, CDR1 is SGHTA and CDR2 is FQGNSA. CDR3 size: 15 residues. The DNA of the CDR3 is TGTGCCAGCAGCCGCCAAGCGCAGGGGGCCGGGGAGCTGTTTTTT. It codes for CASSRQAQGAGELFF.

The genes are TRBV7-6 and TRBJ1-5, with TRBD1 matching over 7 bases. V shed 4 bases and J 7 bases; nucleotides not matched to a gene: 7. Germline V gives CDR1 SGHVS, CDR2 FNYEAQ. This CDR3 is 14 amino acids long. CDR3 sequence reads: CASSSNRGGQPQHF. Here the CDR3 DNA reads TGTGCCAGCAGCTCTAACAGGGGAGGACAGCCCCAGCATTTT.

The V and J genes are TRBV28 and TRBJ1-1; no reliable D call. V was trimmed by 10 bases and J by 3 bases, leaving 15 bases between them. The CDR3 totals 13 residues. Germline V gene sequence: CDR1 MDHEN, CDR2 SYDVKM. The CDR3 DNA reads TGTGCCATAGTGGGTTCAGTCTACACTGAAGCTTTCTTT. Its protein product is CAIVGSVYTEAFF.

Comment on this clone: This same CDR3 is encoded by further DNA sequences in the sample. The chain couples TRBV5-4 to TRBJ1-3, with D uncertain. The V end lost 1 base, the J end lost 2 bases, and 7 bases lay between the germline ends. The CDR3 length is 14 residues. Germline assignment: CDR1 SGHNT and CDR2 YYREEE (reference sequence). CDR3 region: CASSLRGAGNTIYF. The CDR3 DNA reads TGTGCCAGCAGCTTGCGGGGTGCTGGAAACACCATATATTTT. The whole variable domain, remainder taken from reference TRBV5-4 and TRBJ1-3, is ETGVTQSPTHLIKTRGQQVTLRCSSQSGHNTVSWYQQALGQGPQFIFQYYREEENGRGNFPPRFSGLQFPNYSSELNVNALELDDSALYLCASSLRGAGNTIYFGEGSWLTVV.

The chain links TRBV7-6 to TRBJ2-7; 7 nucleotides line up with TRBD1. Germline V gives CDR1 SGHVS, CDR2 FNYEAQ. Losses at the gene ends were 3 bases for V and 4 bases for J; bases not matched to a gene: 3. CDR3 length: 13 residues. CDR3 sequence: CASSLDRSYEQYF. The CDR3 DNA follows: TGTGCCAGCAGCTTGGACAGGAGTTACGAGCAGTACTTC. The full variable domain, rest sourced from reference TRBV7-6 and TRBJ2-7, is GAGVSQSPRYKVTKRGQDVALRCDPISGHVSLYWYRQALGQGPEFLTYFNYEAQQDKSGLPNDRFSAERPEGSISTLTIQRTEQRDSAMYRCASSLDRSYEQYFGPGTRLTVT.

Regarding this clone: Other DNA sequences of this sample code for an identical CDR3. The chain recombines TRBV5-8 with TRBJ2-2; tentative D call: TRBD2 (6 bases). This CDR3 contains 14 residues. V lost 1 base and J lost 5, with 9 bases in between. The germline CDR1 and CDR2 sequences are SGHTS and YDEGEE. The CDR3 sequence is CASSLRGSTGELFF. CDR3 DNA: TGTGCCAGCAGCTTGCGGGGGAGTACCGGGGAGCTGTTTTTT.

The genes are TRBV5-1 and TRBJ2-7; the match to TRBD1 covers 7 bases. Germline V gives CDR1 SGHRS, CDR2 YFSETQ. V was clipped by 5 bases and J by 1 base; unmatched bases: 3. The CDR3 has 13 amino acids. CDR3 DNA sequence: TGCGCCAGCAGGAGGGACAGATCCTACGAGCAGTACTTC. Amino acid sequence: CASRRDRSYEQYF.

This chain joins TRBV19 and TRBJ2-2, with D maybe TRBD2 (5 bases). The germline V gene has CDR1 LNHDA and CDR2 SQIVND (reference sequence). The length of the CDR3 is 14 residues. Trimming took off 9 bases at V and 7 bases at J, with 18 bases between the two ends. CDR3 protein: CASMRGPSSGELFF. The CDR3 bases are TGTGCCAGCATGAGAGGGCCCTCGAGCGGGGAGCTGTTTTTT.

The chain recombines TRBV28 with TRBJ2-5; D tentatively fits TRBD1 or TRBD2 (5 bases each). Deletions cut 5 bases from V and 5 bases from J, with 18 bases between. This CDR3 has 15 residues. The germline V gene has CDR1 MDHEN and CDR2 SYDVKM. Here the CDR3 reads CASSRQGAARETQYF. The CDR3 DNA follows: TGTGCCAGCAGTCGCCAGGGAGCGGCCCGGGAGACCCAGTACTTC.

This rearrangement joins TRBV6-5 to TRBJ2-7, with D uncertain. V was trimmed by 6 bases and J by 6 bases, leaving 12 bases between them. The CDR3 is 12 residues long. The germline V gene has CDR1 MNHEY and CDR2 SVGAGI. CDR3 nucleotide sequence: TGTGCCAGCAGATCCTCGCGGTTCGAGCAGTACTTC. This encodes CASRSSRFEQYF.

For this clone: The junction and the germline gene differ at one end; a read error may be behind it. The genes are TRBV29-1 and TRBJ1-2, with D perhaps TRBD1 (6 bases). CDR3 length equals 12 residues. Germline V gene lookup returns CDR1 SQVTM and CDR2 ANQGSEA. CDR3 bases: TGCAGCGTGGAAGGGCGAGGGGGGGGCTACACCTTC. This translates into CSVEGRGGGYTF.

The chain has TRBV15 and TRBJ1-5; no clear D gene. This CDR3 has 15 amino acids. Per the germline V gene, CDR1 is LNHNV and CDR2 is YYDKDF (reference sequence). V was trimmed by 3 bases and J by 5 bases, leaving 14 bases between them. CDR3 nucleotide sequence: TGTGCCACCAGCAGGGGTCGGGGTCAAGATCAGCCCCAGCATTTT. Translation gives CATSRGRGQDQPQHF.

This sequence joins TRBV27 and TRBJ2-5; D is unclear. The CDR3 runs to 14 residues. CDR1 MNHEY and CDR2 SMNVEV come from the germline V gene (reference sequence). V was trimmed by 6 bases and J by 1 base, leaving 12 bases between them. CDR3: CASSPVGTQETQYF. Written as DNA, the CDR3 is TGTGCCAGCAGCCCCGTGGGTACCCAAGAGACCCAGTACTTC.

This chain joins TRBV5-8 and TRBJ1-1; the D gene is possibly TRBD1 (5 bases). Trimming cost V 4 bases and J 3 bases, with 22 bases left between them. The length of the CDR3 is 17 residues. Germline CDR1 SGHTS, CDR2 YDEGEE. CDR3 DNA sequence: TGTGCCAGCAGCGACCCCAACCCAGGGAAAGGGGACACTGAAGCTTTCTTT. Translating gives CASSDPNPGKGDTEAFF.